A selection of T cell receptor beta chains follows, all from one sample in a study of blood T cell repertoires in COVID-19. Method: immunoSEQ multiplex PCR; TCRdb's copy keeps in-frame clones and lacks some. The repertoire includes about 480,000 clones, more than 70% of them detected once, and roughly 13% sits in the top ten. Sequenced input: peripheral blood. All receptors come from a woman between 45 and 65 years old with COVID-19, enrolled during active disease. Both conserved end residues are part of each CDR3. Fields, in order: clone size, V gene, D gene, J gene, CDR3 DNA, CDR3 protein. D genes are given only for firm matches. Clone size is not always given. Where it is, it says once, few, many or a class for expanded clones.

>.|TRBV6-5|TRBD1|TRBJ2-2
TGTGCCAGCAGCTACAGGGGAGAGCTGTTTTTT
CASSYRGELFF
>.|TRBV3-1/TRBV3-2|TRBD1|TRBJ1-2
TGTGCCAGCAGACAGGGGGCGCAGGACTATGGCTACACCTTC
CASRQGAQDYGYTF
>.|TRBV19|.|TRBJ1-5
TGTGCCAGTAGTATAGAATTCGGCAGGGGCCATCAGCCCCAGCATTTT
CASSIEFGRGHQPQHF
>.|TRBV6-1|TRBD1|TRBJ1-5
TGTGCCAGCAGTGCAGACAGGGGTGGAGCGCTAGGTCAGCCCCAGCATTTT
CASSADRGGALGQPQHF
>.|TRBV10-3|TRBD2|TRBJ2-1
TGTGCCATCAGCACACTAGCGGGGGTAGACAATGAGCAGTTCTTC
CAISTLAGVDNEQFF
>.|TRBV9|.|TRBJ1-4
TGTGCCAGCAGCGTTTCGGGGGAAAAACTGTTTTTT
CASSVSGEKLFF
>.|TRBV12-3/TRBV12-4|TRBD2|TRBJ2-5
TGTGCCAGTTCGGGAGGTCGGGGAGAGACCCAGTACTTC
CASSGGRGETQYF
>.|TRBV6-5|.|TRBJ2-4
TGTGCCAGCAGTTATGATGTGACTGCCAAAAACATTCAGTACTTC
CASSYDVTAKNIQYF
>.|TRBV12-3/TRBV12-4|.|TRBJ2-4
TGTGCCAGCAGACCTCGGGGGAAAGGCATTCAGTACTTC
CASRPRGKGIQYF
>few|TRBV10-3|TRBD1|TRBJ1-6
TGTGCCATCAGGGGACAGGCGGATTCACCCCTCCACTTT
CAIRGQADSPLHF
>.|TRBV7-3|.|TRBJ2-6
TGTGCCAGCAGCCCACGATTGAGCTCTGGGGCCAACGTCCTGACTTTC
CASSPRLSSGANVLTF
>.|TRBV1|.|TRBJ2-3
TGCACCAGCAGCCAAGATAGACTAGCGGGGTTCTTCCTCGACACAGATACGCAGTATTTT
CTSSQDRLAGFFLDTDTQYF
>.|TRBV6-5|.|TRBJ2-3
TGTGCCAGCAGTTACAATCGGGATACGCAGTATTTT
CASSYNRDTQYF
>.|TRBV6-5|.|TRBJ1-1
TGTGCCAGCAGCCACCCGGGGGGCACTGAAGCTTTCTTT
CASSHPGGTEAFF
>.|TRBV12-3/TRBV12-4|.|TRBJ2-3
TGTGCCAGCAGTCCCACGGTTCTTAACGCGCAGTATTTT
CASSPTVLNAQYF
>.|TRBV27|.|TRBJ2-3
TGTGCCAGCAGTGAAAGAGCGGGTTCCACAGATACGCAGTATTTT
CASSERAGSTDTQYF
>.|TRBV5-4|.|TRBJ1-6
TGTGCCAGCAGCCTTGGACAGAGTAATTCACCCCTCCACTTT
CASSLGQSNSPLHF
>.|TRBV10-3|TRBD1|TRBJ2-7
TGTGCCATCAGTGAGTCCCCGGGGACAGGGGGATTGAACGAGCAGTACTTC
CAISESPGTGGLNEQYF
>.|TRBV29-1|TRBD1|TRBJ2-5
TGCAGCGACCACGGGACAGGGGGAGAGACCCAGTACTTC
CSDHGTGGETQYF
>.|TRBV21-1|.|TRBJ2-1
TGTGCCAGCAGCGGAAGGACTGGCCGAGGAAATGTGCAGTTCTTC
CASSGRTGRGNVQFF
>.|TRBV7-9|.|TRBJ2-1
TGTGCCAGCAGCCTAGTATCCCTTTACAATGAGCAGTTCTTC
CASSLVSLYNEQFF
>.|TRBV30|.|TRBJ1-1
TGTGCCACCCAAACGAGCGGCGCGAACACTGAAGCTTTCTTT
CATQTSGANTEAFF
>.|TRBV4-2|TRBD1|TRBJ1-2
TGTGCCAGCAGCCAAGGGACAGGGGTGGGTACCTATGGCTACACCTTC
CASSQGTGVGTYGYTF
>.|TRBV2|.|TRBJ1-1
TGTGCCAGCCTTGGGGGGAGGAACACTGAAGCTTTCTTT
CASLGGRNTEAFF
>.|TRBV5-6|.|TRBJ1-1
TGTGCCAGCACCGACACTGAAGCTTTCTTT
CASTDTEAFF
>.|TRBV27|TRBD1|TRBJ2-7
TGTGCCAGCAGTTTTTACTGGGACAGCGATTCCTCCTACGAGCAGTACTTC
CASSFYWDSDSSYEQYF
>.|TRBV19|.|TRBJ1-6
TGTGCCAGTATCCGAACGGGGGGCTTGAATTCACCCCTCCACTTT
CASIRTGGLNSPLHF
>.|TRBV7-9|.|TRBJ1-6
TGTGCCAGCAGCTTAGCCGGTAATTCACCCCTCCACTTT
CASSLAGNSPLHF
>.|TRBV29-1|.|TRBJ1-5
TGCAGCGTTGCCAAGAGGAATCAGCCCCAGCATTTT
CSVAKRNQPQHF
>.|TRBV7-8|.|TRBJ1-1
TGTGCCAGCAGCCGCAGGGGAACTGAAGCTTTCTTT
CASSRRGTEAFF
>.|TRBV28|.|TRBJ1-1
TGTGCCAGCCGATACAGGGTGAACACTGAAGCTTTCTTT
CASRYRVNTEAFF
>.|TRBV11-1|TRBD2|TRBJ2-1
TGTGCCAGCAGCTTAAAGCGGGGGCCCTACAATGAGCAGTTCTTC
CASSLKRGPYNEQFF
>once|TRBV27|TRBD2|TRBJ2-1
TGTGCCACCTTAGCGGGGGGGCCATACAATGAGCAGTTCTTC
CATLAGGPYNEQFF
>.|TRBV5-1|.|TRBJ1-5
TGCGCCAGCAGGGGAAGGGAGGATCAGCCCCAGCATTTT
CASRGREDQPQHF
>.|TRBV15|.|TRBJ2-5
TGTGCCACCAGCAGCCCTTCCCCACAGGGAGTGGAGACCCAGTACTTC
CATSSPSPQGVETQYF
>few|TRBV7-2|TRBD1|TRBJ1-6
TGTGCCAGCAGCCAGGGGGCTCGAGATTCACCCCTCCACTTT
CASSQGARDSPLHF
>.|TRBV6-6|TRBD2|TRBJ2-1
TGTGCCAGCAGTTACTCCCCTAACGCGGGGGGCGATGAGCAGTTCTTC
CASSYSPNAGGDEQFF
>.|TRBV9|TRBD1|TRBJ1-1
TGTGCCAGCAGCCTCAGAGGGGACAGCAACGCTGAAGCTTTCTTT
CASSLRGDSNAEAFF
>.|TRBV27|TRBD1|TRBJ1-1
TGTGCCAGCAGTTTATCGATACAGGGGGAGAGGGCTTTCTTT
CASSLSIQGERAFF
>.|TRBV5-4|.|TRBJ2-3
TGTGCCAGCAGCAGGGAGACTGGTACAGATACGCAGTATTTT
CASSRETGTDTQYF
>few|TRBV11-1|TRBD2|TRBJ2-3
TGTGCCAGCGCCCTCGGGGGGGAGACAGATACGCAGTATTTT
CASALGGETDTQYF